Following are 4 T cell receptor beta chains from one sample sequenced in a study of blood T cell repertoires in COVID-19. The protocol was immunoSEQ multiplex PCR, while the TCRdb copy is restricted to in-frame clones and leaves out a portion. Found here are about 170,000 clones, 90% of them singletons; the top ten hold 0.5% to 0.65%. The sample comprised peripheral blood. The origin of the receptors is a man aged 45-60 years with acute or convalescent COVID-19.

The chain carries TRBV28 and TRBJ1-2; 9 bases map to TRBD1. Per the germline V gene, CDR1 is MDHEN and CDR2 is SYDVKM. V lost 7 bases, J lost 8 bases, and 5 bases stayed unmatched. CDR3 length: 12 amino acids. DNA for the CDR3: TGTGCCAGCACTGGGACAGGGAAAGGCTACACCTTC. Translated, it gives CASTGTGKGYTF.

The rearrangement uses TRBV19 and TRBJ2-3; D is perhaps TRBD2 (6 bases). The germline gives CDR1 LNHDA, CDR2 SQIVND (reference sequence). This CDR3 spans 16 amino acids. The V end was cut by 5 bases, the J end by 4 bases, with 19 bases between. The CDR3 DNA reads TGTGCCAGTAGTGGGGAGGACCTCAAACGACCAGATACGCAGTATTTT. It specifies CASSGEDLKRPDTQYF.

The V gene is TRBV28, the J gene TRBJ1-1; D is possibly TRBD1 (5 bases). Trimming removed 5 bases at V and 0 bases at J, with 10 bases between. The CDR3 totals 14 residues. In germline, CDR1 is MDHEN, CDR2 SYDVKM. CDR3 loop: CASSLDSLNTEAFF. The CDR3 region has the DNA TGTGCCAGCAGTCTTGACAGCCTGAACACTGAAGCTTTCTTT. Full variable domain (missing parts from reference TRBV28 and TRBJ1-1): DVKVTQSSRYLVKRTGEKVFLECVQDMDHENMFWYRQDPGLGLRLIYFSYDVKMKEKGDIPEGYSVSREKKERFSLILESASTNQTSMYLCASSLDSLNTEAFFGQGTRLTVV.

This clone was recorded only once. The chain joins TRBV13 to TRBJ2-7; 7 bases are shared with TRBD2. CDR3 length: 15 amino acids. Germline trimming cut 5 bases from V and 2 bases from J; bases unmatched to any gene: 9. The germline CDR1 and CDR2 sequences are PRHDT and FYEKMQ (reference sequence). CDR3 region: CASSTASGLAYEQYF. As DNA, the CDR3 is TGTGCCAGCAGCACCGCTAGCGGATTAGCCTACGAGCAGTACTTC.